Following are 14 T cell receptor beta chains from one sample sequenced in a study of radiation and T cells in renal cell carcinoma. Time point described: baseline pretreatment blood. Specified treatment: 15 Gy SBRT to primary tumor, nephrectomy 4 weeks later. The protocol was immunoSEQ multiplex PCR, while the TCRdb copy is restricted to in-frame clones and leaves out a portion. The data contain 100,000 to 150,000 clones, roughly 80% of them singletons. Sequencing used blood, obtained from a patient whose treatment included radiotherapy and nephrectomy. The receptors here all came from a woman between 55 and 75 years old with renal cell carcinoma.

The DNA of the CDR3 is TGTGCCAGCAGTTTACACCGGGGGGACACTGAAGCTTTCTTT. Its protein is CASSLHRGDTEAFF. V gene TRBV6-5 combines with J gene TRBJ1-1; D might be TRBD1 (5 bases). Trimming cost V 4 bases and J 3 bases, with 12 bases left between them. Germline CDR1 MNHEY, CDR2 SVGAGI. There are 14 residues in the CDR3.

The chain joins TRBV6-1 to TRBJ2-5; the D gene could be TRBD1 or TRBD2 (5 bases each). Germline V CDR1 and CDR2: MNHNS, SASEGT. This CDR3 contains 14 residues. V lost 6 bases, J lost 7 bases, and 18 bases lay in between. The CDR3 here is CASSRDPGQGTQYF. For the CDR3, the DNA is TGTGCCAGCAGCCGGGACCCCGGGCAGGGGACCCAGTACTTC.

This rearrangement joins TRBV5-8 to TRBJ1-1; the D is unclear. Germline V gene data show CDR1 as SGHTS and CDR2 as YDEGEE. V lost 0 bases to trimming and J lost 2 bases, with 11 bases between them. The CDR3 spans 15 residues. CDR3 coding DNA: TGTGCCAGCAGCTTGGAATGGGCCGTAAACACTGAAGCTTTCTTT. Translating gives CASSLEWAVNTEAFF.

The CDR3 DNA follows: TGTGCCAGCACCTCGTCTCAAGCGGGAGGGGTTGAGCAGTTCTTC. Its protein product is CASTSSQAGGVEQFF. The gene calls are TRBV7-2 and TRBJ2-1; TRBD2 matches 10 bases. The germline CDR1 and CDR2 sequences are SGHTA and FQGNSA. The CDR3 is 15 residues long. With 7 bases clipped from V and 9 bases from J, the junction kept 12 bases outside the gene matches.

This clone was picked up one time. The chain employs TRBV28 and TRBJ2-7, with D unresolved. V was clipped by 1 base and J by 9 bases, with 13 bases between them. From germline, CDR1 is MDHEN and CDR2 SYDVKM. This CDR3 is 13 amino acids long. The chain's CDR3 is CASSLSKANGQYF. In DNA form, the CDR3 reads TGTGCCAGCAGTTTATCAAAGGCTAACGGGCAGTACTTC.

This chain links TRBV5-4 with TRBJ2-1; 7 bases align to TRBD2. With V trimmed by 0 bases and J by 7 bases, 10 bases remained unmatched. From germline, CDR1 is SGHNT and CDR2 YYREEE (reference sequence). The CDR3 runs to 16 residues. Here the CDR3 DNA reads TGTGCCAGCAGCTTGGCTCCGGGGGAGGGTTTTAATGAGCAGTTCTTC. It codes for CASSLAPGEGFNEQFF.

The genes are TRBV5-1 and TRBJ1-6; TRBD1 might be the D (6 bases). Germline values: CDR1 SGHRS, CDR2 YFSETQ. V lost 4 bases to trimming and J lost 7 bases, with 6 bases between them. The CDR3 spans 12 residues. The CDR3 DNA reads TGCGCCAGCAGCGGACAGAATTCACCCCTCCACTTT. This encodes CASSGQNSPLHF.

The V call is TRBV6-1, the J call TRBJ2-1, with a tentative D call TRBD1 (6 bases). Looked up from germline, CDR1 is MNHNS and CDR2 is SASEGT. The CDR3 has 15 amino acids. The V and J ends lost 2 bases and 3 bases respectively, with 11 bases between them. Here the CDR3 DNA reads TGTGCCAGCAGTGAACAAGGACAGAACTACAATGAGCAGTTCTTC. It codes for CASSEQGQNYNEQFF.

The chain is built from TRBV6-4 and TRBJ2-3; tentatively, D is TRBD1 or TRBD2 (6 bases each). Germline V lookup: CDR1 MRHNA, CDR2 SNTAGT. The V and J ends lost 2 bases and 0 bases respectively, with 9 bases between them. The CDR3 is 15 residues long. CDR3 bases: TGTGCCAGCAGTGACCGGGGGCACAGCACAGATACGCAGTATTTT. As protein: CASSDRGHSTDTQYF.

This chain connects TRBV29-1 to TRBJ1-2, with D uncertain. The CDR3 contains 13 residues. The germline V and J ends were trimmed by 5 bases and 4 bases, with 14 bases remaining between them. CDR1 and CDR2 (germline): SQVTM, ANQGSEA. CDR3 in DNA: TGCAGCGTTAAGTCGCGGGGATTCTATGGCTACACCTTC. Translated, it gives CSVKSRGFYGYTF. The full variable domain, with the rest looked up from reference TRBV29-1 and TRBJ1-2, is SAVISQKPSRDICQRGTSLTIQCQVDSQVTMMFWYRQQPGQSLTLIATANQGSEATYESGFVIDKFPISRPNLTFSTLTVSNMSPEDSSIYLCSVKSRGFYGYTFGSGTRLTVV.

The table lists this clone with a count of one. The chain is built from TRBV5-5 and TRBJ2-7; perhaps TRBD2 as D (6 bases). CDR1 is SGHKS, CDR2 YYEKEE, per germline (reference sequence). The V end lost 6 bases, the J end lost 3 bases, and 10 bases lay between the germline ends. The CDR3 loop spans 12 amino acids. CDR3 in amino acids: CASTGLFYEQYF. For the CDR3, the DNA is TGTGCCAGCACGGGACTGTTCTACGAGCAGTACTTC.

The chain is built from TRBV6-1 and TRBJ2-5, with D unclear. The CDR3 runs to 12 residues. CDR1 MNHNS and CDR2 SASEGT come from the germline V gene. V was cut by 7 bases and J by 5 bases, with 11 bases left in between. The CDR3 coding sequence is TGTGCCAGCATGGGGTCTGAGGAGACCCAGTACTTC. It codes for CASMGSEETQYF.

The chain combines TRBV19 with TRBJ1-4; D unresolved. CDR1 LNHDA and CDR2 SQIVND come from the germline V gene (reference sequence). The CDR3 has 13 amino acids. V lost 9 bases, J lost 7 bases, and 15 bases lay in between. Here the CDR3 DNA reads TGTGCCAGCGGACTCTATCTGGGTGAAAAACTGTTTTTT. Its translation is CASGLYLGEKLFF.

The chain is built from TRBV5-5 and TRBJ1-1; D is unresolved. Trimming took 0 bases from V and 4 from J, leaving 7 bases between them. Germline values: CDR1 SGHKS, CDR2 YYEKEE (reference sequence). This CDR3 has 13 residues. CDR3 sequence reads: CASSLGSGTEAFF. CDR3 in DNA: TGTGCCAGCAGCTTGGGATCTGGCACTGAAGCTTTCTTT.